The rows below give T cell receptor beta chains drawn from one sample of a study of shared clonotypes between healthy human individuals. Sequenced by immunoSEQ multiplex PCR; TCRdb stores in-frame clones only, minus some. Counted here are about 2.3 million clones, over 90% occurring once; the ten biggest clones make up about 0.37%. Sequencing used naive CD4+ T cells from PBMCs. The receptors originated from a man aged 18 to 35 in good health. Some clones in this sample may be carry-over from other donors' samples. CDR3s include the opening cysteine and the closing phenylalanine or tryptophan. Fields, in order: J gene, V gene, clone size, D gene, CDR3 DNA, CDR3 protein. The D gene is left open where the match is weak. Size tells how often a clone was seen (once, few, many) or the class of an expanded clone, and some rows leave it out.

J: TRBJ1-4
V: TRBV18
size: few
D: -
DNA: TGTGCCAGCTCACCACGCAGGGACACCCCTAATGAAAAACTGTTTTTT
CDR3: CASSPRRDTPNEKLFF

J: TRBJ2-7
V: TRBV10-3
size: few
D: TRBD1
DNA: TGTGCCATCAGTGAGTCTGTGACAGGGCTGAGGGAGCAGTACTTC
CDR3: CAISESVTGLREQYF

J: TRBJ1-3
V: TRBV21-1
size: once
D: -
DNA: TGTGCCACCCAGGGGAAGCGGGGAAACACCATATATTTT
CDR3: CATQGKRGNTIYF

J: TRBJ2-7
V: TRBV5-1
size: -
D: TRBD1
DNA: TGCGCCAGCAGCCCCACCGGGACAGGCACCTACGAGCAGTACTTC
CDR3: CASSPTGTGTYEQYF

J: TRBJ1-5
V: TRBV6-1
size: -
D: -
DNA: TGTGCCAGCAGTAGGGGGGGCAATCAGCCCCAGCATTTT
CDR3: CASSRGGNQPQHF

J: TRBJ2-4
V: TRBV28
size: -
D: -
DNA: TGTGCCAGCAGCATTCGAGCGGTAGCCAAAAACATTCAGTACTTC
CDR3: CASSIRAVAKNIQYF

J: TRBJ1-2
V: TRBV9
size: -
D: TRBD1
DNA: TGTGCCAGCGCGCCCGGTAGGGGGCAGGTCTATGGCTACACCTTC
CDR3: CASAPGRGQVYGYTF

J: TRBJ2-1
V: TRBV25-1
size: -
D: -
DNA: TGTGCCAGCAGCCCTCTGACAGCCGCCTCCTACAATGAGCAGTTCTTC
CDR3: CASSPLTAASYNEQFF

J: TRBJ2-2
V: TRBV28
size: -
D: -
DNA: TGTGCCAGCAGTTTGAGGCAAACTTCCCGAACCGGGGAGCTGTTTTTT
CDR3: CASSLRQTSRTGELFF

J: TRBJ2-5
V: TRBV5-1
size: -
D: TRBD2
DNA: TGCGCCAGCAGCTTGGGGATTCTAGCGGATAACCAAGAGACCCAGTACTTC
CDR3: CASSLGILADNQETQYF

J: TRBJ2-1
V: TRBV7-2
size: -
D: -
DNA: TGTGCCAGCAGCTTATTCCAGGGGTATGAGCAGTTCTTC
CDR3: CASSLFQGYEQFF

J: TRBJ2-3
V: TRBV28
size: -
D: -
DNA: TGTGCCAGCACTACTGCAGCCGATACGCAGTATTTT
CDR3: CASTTAADTQYF

J: TRBJ1-1
V: TRBV27
size: once
D: -
DNA: TGTGCCAGCAGTACACCCTGGGGCACTGAAGCTTTCTTT
CDR3: CASSTPWGTEAFF

J: TRBJ1-2
V: TRBV30
size: -
D: TRBD1
DNA: TGTGCCTGGATGGGACAGGGTGAAGGCTACACCTTC
CDR3: CAWMGQGEGYTF

J: TRBJ1-2
V: TRBV19
size: -
D: TRBD1
DNA: TGTGCCAGTAGTACCAAACAGGGGAGGAACTATGGCTACACCTTC
CDR3: CASSTKQGRNYGYTF

J: TRBJ1-1
V: TRBV18
size: -
D: -
DNA: TGTGCCAGCTCACCACAAACCGTGAACACTGAAGCTTTCTTT
CDR3: CASSPQTVNTEAFF

J: TRBJ2-3
V: TRBV5-1
size: once
D: TRBD2
DNA: TGCGCCAGCAGCTTAATTAGCGGGAGCACAGATACGCAGTATTTT
CDR3: CASSLISGSTDTQYF

J: TRBJ1-2
V: TRBV5-1
size: -
D: -
DNA: TGCGCCAGCAGCTTGGCCCAGCAGGGTGATAGCTACACCTTC
CDR3: CASSLAQQGDSYTF